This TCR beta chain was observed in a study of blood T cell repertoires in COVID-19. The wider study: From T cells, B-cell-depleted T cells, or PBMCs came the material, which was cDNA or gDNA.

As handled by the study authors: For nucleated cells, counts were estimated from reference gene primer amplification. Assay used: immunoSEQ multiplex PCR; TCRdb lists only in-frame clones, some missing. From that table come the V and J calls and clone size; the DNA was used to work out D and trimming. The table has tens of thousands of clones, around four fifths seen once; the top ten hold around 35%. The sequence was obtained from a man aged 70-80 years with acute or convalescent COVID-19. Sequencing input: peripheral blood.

CDR3 in DNA: TGTGCCAGCAAAGGTCACAGCACCTGGGAGCAGTACTTC. Translating gives CASKGHSTWEQYF. The rearrangement uses TRBV6-5 and TRBJ2-7; the D is unclear. The CDR3 runs to 13 residues. CDR1 MNHEY and CDR2 SVGAGI come from the germline V gene. The V gene lost 7 bases and the J gene lost 7 bases, with 17 bases spanning the gap.